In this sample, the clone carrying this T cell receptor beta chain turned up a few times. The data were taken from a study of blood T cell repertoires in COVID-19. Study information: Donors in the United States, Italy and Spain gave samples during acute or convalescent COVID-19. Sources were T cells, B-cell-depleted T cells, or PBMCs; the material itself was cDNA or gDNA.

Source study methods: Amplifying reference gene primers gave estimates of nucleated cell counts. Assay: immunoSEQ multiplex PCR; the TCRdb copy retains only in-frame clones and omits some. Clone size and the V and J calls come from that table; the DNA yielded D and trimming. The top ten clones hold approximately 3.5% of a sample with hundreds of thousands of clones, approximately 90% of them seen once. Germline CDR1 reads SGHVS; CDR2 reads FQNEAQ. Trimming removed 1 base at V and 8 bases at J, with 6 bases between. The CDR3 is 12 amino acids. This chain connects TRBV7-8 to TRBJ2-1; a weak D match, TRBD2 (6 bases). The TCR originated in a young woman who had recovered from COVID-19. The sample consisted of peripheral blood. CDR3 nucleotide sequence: TGTGCCAGCAGCTTAGGGGACTATGAGCAGTTCTTC. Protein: CASSLGDYEQFF.